This T cell receptor (beta chain) was identified in a study of Ad26.COV2.S vaccination and SARS-CoV-2 variants. Germline V gives CDR1 SGDLS, CDR2 YYNGEE. The V and J ends lost 3 bases and 6 bases, in that order; junction bases with no gene match: 10. The CDR3 extends over 17 amino acids. The protocol was immunoSEQ multiplex PCR, while the TCRdb copy is restricted to in-frame clones and leaves out a portion. Of 510,000 or so clones in the sample, around 85% were seen once. Treatment of the sample: some 20 received Ad26.COV2.S at low or high dose, single or two shots; about 5 received placebo; per-sample allocation not given. Sampling took place 63 days after the first vaccine or placebo injection.

The chain joins TRBV9 to TRBJ2-2, with TRBD2 matching 11 bases. The receptor was derived from a person between 18 and 65 years old who received the Ad26.COV2.S COVID-19 vaccine or a placebo. The sample consisted of peripheral blood, taken in a trial of Ad26.COV2.S vaccine versus placebo. CDR3 in amino acids: CASSERGGLAESGELFF. The CDR3 bases are TGTGCCAGCAGCGAGCGAGGGGGACTAGCGGAATCCGGGGAGCTGTTTTTT.